These 24 T cell receptor beta chains came from one sample sequenced in a study of blood T cell repertoires in COVID-19. Some clones are missing from TCRdb's copy, which holds only in-frame ones; the method was immunoSEQ multiplex PCR. The sample carries around 370,000 clones, about nine tenths recorded once. Source material: peripheral blood. The receptors originated from a woman in her sixties or seventies with COVID-19, enrolled during active disease.

The CDR3 reads CASSPWDRGNQPQHF. Written as DNA, the CDR3 is TGTGCCAGCAGCCCCTGGGACAGGGGAAATCAGCCCCAGCATTTT. The chain recombines TRBV5-6 with TRBJ1-5; 10 nucleotides align to TRBD1. The germline V gene has CDR1 SGHDT and CDR2 YYEEEE. V shed 4 bases and J 4 bases; nucleotides not matched to a gene: 5. The length of the CDR3 is 15 residues.

The CDR3 protein is CASSSTSGGRDTQYF. CDR3 DNA: TGTGCCAGTAGCTCGACTAGCGGGGGCCGAGATACGCAGTATTTT. J is TRBJ2-3 and V is TRBV19, with 12 bases that match TRBD2. The CDR3 covers 15 residues. The germline V gene encodes CDR1 LNHDA and CDR2 SQIVND (reference sequence). V was clipped by 6 bases and J by 5 bases; unmatched bases: 6. Full variable domain (missing parts from reference TRBV19 and TRBJ2-3): DGGITQSPKYLFRKEGQNVTLSCEQNLNHDAMYWYRQDPGQGLRLIYYSQIVNDFQKGDIAEGYSVSREKKESFPLTVTSAQKNPTAFYLCASSSTSGGRDTQYFGPGTRLTVL.

This clone came up once. V and J are TRBV15 and TRBJ2-1; 9 bases align to TRBD2. The CDR3 contains 16 residues. Trimming removed 0 bases from V and 6 bases from J; junction bases left unmatched: 6. CDR1 is LNHNV and CDR2 is YYDKDF in the germline V gene (reference sequence). The CDR3 nucleotides are TGTGCCACCAGCAGAGAGGGTAGCGGGGGCTTCAATGAGCAGTTCTTC. This sequence encodes CATSREGSGGFNEQFF.

The chain carries TRBV24-1 and TRBJ2-7; D possibly corresponds to TRBD1 (7 bases). The V and J ends lost 4 bases and 0 bases respectively, with 9 bases between them. This CDR3 spans 14 amino acids. Per the germline V gene, CDR1 is KGHDR and CDR2 is SFDVKD. The CDR3 region is CATSDRGASYEQYF. For the CDR3, the DNA is TGTGCCACCAGTGACAGGGGGGCCTCCTACGAGCAGTACTTC.

V usage is TRBV28 and J usage is TRBJ1-2, with D unresolved. Trimming removed 5 bases at V and 5 bases at J, with 12 bases between. The CDR3 has 13 amino acids. CDR1 MDHEN and CDR2 SYDVKM come from the germline V gene. CDR3 amino acids: CASSPPGPYGYTF. CDR3 DNA: TGTGCCAGCAGTCCCCCAGGTCCATATGGCTACACCTTC.

The CDR3: CASSLYRDYEQYF. The CDR3 coding sequence is TGTGCCAGCAGTTTGTACAGGGACTACGAGCAGTACTTC. The genes are TRBV12-3 or TRBV12-4 and TRBJ2-7; D may be TRBD1 (6 bases). V lost 3 bases to trimming and J lost 3 bases, with 9 bases between them. CDR3 length: 13 amino acids.

The chain combines TRBV10-3 with TRBJ1-5, with a possible D match to TRBD1 (6 bases). Germline values: CDR1 ENHRY, CDR2 SYGVKD. The CDR3 runs to 13 residues. With 11 bases removed from V and 4 bases from J, the gap between germline ends came to 15 bases. CDR3 region: CAGGGGLNQPQHF. The CDR3 nucleotides read TGTGCCGGCGGGGGGGGGCTTAATCAGCCCCAGCATTTT.

This chain links TRBV4-2 with TRBJ2-1, with 10 bases fitting TRBD1. The CDR3 sequence is 16 residues long. V lost 0 bases, J lost 7 bases, and 6 bases stayed unmatched. CDR1 LGHNA and CDR2 YNFKEQ come from the germline V gene. This CDR3 reads CASSQDWDRGRNEQFF. CDR3 nucleotide sequence: TGTGCCAGCAGCCAAGATTGGGACAGGGGCAGGAATGAGCAGTTCTTC.

The chain combines TRBV2 with TRBJ2-7, with 8 bases that match TRBD1. Germline V gene sequence: CDR1 SNHLY, CDR2 FYNNEI. This CDR3 spans 14 amino acids. J lost 0 bases, V lost 5 bases, and 3 bases had no gene match. The CDR3 spells CASSPGQDSYEQYF. The CDR3, as DNA: TGTGCCAGCAGTCCGGGACAGGACTCCTACGAGCAGTACTTC.

The CDR3 nucleotides read TGTGCCAGCAGCTTAAGGGACAGGGATTCCAATCAGCCCCAGCATTTT. The encoded protein is CASSLRDRDSNQPQHF. The chain is built from TRBV7-9 and TRBJ1-5; 9 bases are a match to TRBD1. CDR1 is SEHNR and CDR2 is FQNEAQ in the germline V gene (reference sequence). The V segment lost 2 bases and the J segment 3 bases; nucleotides outside the gene matches: 5. The CDR3 covers 16 residues.

V and J are TRBV2 and TRBJ2-3; perhaps TRBD1 as D (6 bases). V was clipped by 7 bases and J by 6 bases, with 11 bases between them. Germline CDR1 is SNHLY and CDR2 is FYNNEI. The length of the CDR3 is 12 residues. CDR3 protein: CASIRDTDTQYF. CDR3 coding DNA: TGTGCCAGCATCCGGGACACCGATACGCAGTATTTT.

The V and J genes are TRBV6-5 and TRBJ2-1; D remains unclear. With 7 bases removed from V and 0 bases from J, the gap between germline ends came to 10 bases. Germline lookup yields CDR1 MNHEY and CDR2 SVGAGI. CDR3 length: 14 amino acids. CDR3 in amino acids: CASTQAGSYNEQFF. The CDR3 bases are TGTGCCAGCACCCAGGCAGGCTCCTACAATGAGCAGTTCTTC.

This clone has a handful of counts. The chain joins TRBV28 to TRBJ1-4, with D perhaps matching TRBD1 (5 bases). The length of the CDR3 is 15 residues. The ends were cut back, 7 bases at V and 6 bases at J, with 18 bases in the middle. The germline V gene has CDR1 MDHEN and CDR2 SYDVKM. The CDR3 DNA sequence: TGTGCCAGCACCCGTGCGGGGCGACTAGATGAAAAACTGTTTTTT. Translated, it gives CASTRAGRLDEKLFF.

The sample holds a few counts of this clone. The chain employs TRBV6-2 or TRBV6-3 and TRBJ2-2; D is perhaps TRBD2 (6 bases). CDR1 and CDR2 (germline): MNHEY, SVGEGT. Trimming removed 6 bases from V and 2 bases from J, with 10 bases in between. CDR3 length: 14 residues. The CDR3 sequence: CASSSGSNTGELFF. CDR3 bases: TGTGCCAGCAGCAGCGGGTCTAACACCGGGGAGCTGTTTTTT.

The count of this clone is one. The J gene is TRBJ1-5, the V gene TRBV28; D remains unclear. The V gene's germline CDR1 is MDHEN and CDR2 SYDVKM. The CDR3 covers 16 residues. Trimming cost V 6 bases and J 2 bases, with 17 bases left between them. CDR3 DNA: TGTGCCAGCAGGGCAGTGGGGAGCTCAGGCAATCAGCCCCAGCATTTT. Translating it yields CASRAVGSSGNQPQHF.

The chain is built from TRBV6-5 and TRBJ1-1, with 10 bases fitting TRBD1. J gave up 3 bases and V 7 bases, and 5 bases lay outside the gene matches. Germline V gene lookup returns CDR1 MNHEY and CDR2 SVGAGI. This CDR3 contains 14 residues. The CDR3 coding sequence is TGTGCCAGCACCCGGACAGGGGGGGACACTGAAGCTTTCTTT. Its protein product is CASTRTGGDTEAFF.

The genes are TRBV9 and TRBJ1-4; D remains ambiguous. CDR1 and CDR2 from the germline V gene are SGDLS and YYNGEE. The CDR3 is 15 amino acids. The V end was cut by 1 base, the J end by 8 bases, with 15 bases between. The CDR3 spells CASSVSWGGGEKLFF. Written as DNA, the CDR3 is TGTGCCAGCAGCGTATCTTGGGGTGGAGGCGAAAAACTGTTTTTT. The entire variable domain, with the rest obtained from reference TRBV9 and TRBJ1-4, is as follows: DSGVTQTPKHLITATGQRVTLRCSPRSGDLSVYWYQQSLDQGLQFLIQYYNGEERAKGNILERFSAQQFPDLHSELNLSSLELGDSALYFCASSVSWGGGEKLFFGSGTQLSVL.

V gene TRBV6-1 combines with J gene TRBJ1-2; D is perhaps TRBD1 (5 bases). The V end lost 1 base, the J end lost 4 bases, and 16 bases lay between the germline ends. This CDR3 has 16 amino acids. Looked up from germline, CDR1 is MNHNS and CDR2 is SASEGT. CDR3 nucleotides: TGTGCCAGCAGTGAAGGGTCCAGACAGCAATCCTATGGCTACACCTTC. Translated, it gives CASSEGSRQQSYGYTF.

This clone appeared a single time. The J gene is TRBJ1-1, the V gene TRBV7-9; 8 bases align to TRBD1. The V and J ends lost 3 bases and 4 bases, in that order; junction bases with no gene match: 4. The CDR3 spans 14 residues. Looked up from germline, CDR1 is SEHNR and CDR2 is FQNEAQ (reference sequence). Here the CDR3 reads CASSFTQGGTEAFF. CDR3 DNA: TGTGCCAGCAGCTTCACACAGGGGGGCACTGAAGCTTTCTTT.

In its sample, this clone was seen once. The chain uses TRBV6-5 and TRBJ1-3, with D perhaps matching TRBD1 (5 bases). V lost 2 bases and J 4 bases, leaving 15 bases between the germline ends. Germline V gene data show CDR1 as MNHEY and CDR2 as SVGAGI. The CDR3 has 16 residues. The CDR3 DNA follows: TGTGCCAGCAGTTACAGCCGGGGGAGTAAAGGAAACACCATATATTTT. As protein: CASSYSRGSKGNTIYF.

This sequence joins TRBV27 and TRBJ2-6, with D maybe TRBD1 (6 bases). V was clipped by 6 bases and J by 4 bases, with 13 bases between them. The CDR3 is 15 amino acids. The germline V gene encodes CDR1 MNHEY and CDR2 SMNVEV (reference sequence). The CDR3 bases are TGTGCCAGCAGAAGCAGGGGCGCCGGGGCCAACGTCCTGACTTTC. Translating it yields CASRSRGAGANVLTF. Supplemented by reference TRBV27 and TRBJ2-6, the full variable domain reads EAQVTQNPRYLITVTGKKLTVTCSQNMNHEYMSWYRQDPGLGLRQIYYSMNVEVTDKGDVPEGYKVSRKEKRNFPLILESPSPNQTSLYFCASRSRGAGANVLTFGAGSRLTVL.

This clone was observed once. The J gene is TRBJ2-2, the V gene TRBV18; the match to TRBD2 covers 7 bases. The CDR3 covers 16 residues. From germline, CDR1 is KGHSH and CDR2 LQKENI. V was pared by 3 bases and J by 1 base, with 5 bases of the junction left unmatched. In DNA, the CDR3 is TGTGCCAGCTCACCGTTTTGGGAGGGGAACACCGGGGAGCTGTTTTTT. Translating gives CASSPFWEGNTGELFF.

This clone was seen a single time. The rearrangement links TRBV6-5 to TRBJ2-3; 11 nucleotides match TRBD2. The V segment lost 5 bases and the J segment 0 bases; nucleotides outside the gene matches: 1. The CDR3 covers 15 residues. Germline CDR1 and CDR2: MNHEY and SVGAGI. DNA of the CDR3: TGTGCCAGCAGTCGACTAGCGGGAAGCACAGATACGCAGTATTTT. This encodes CASSRLAGSTDTQYF.

A remark on this clone: A junction boundary mismatches the germline segment, possibly from a read error. V gene TRBV5-6 combines with J gene TRBJ1-2, with 8 bases that match TRBD1. The CDR3 contains 14 residues. Germline CDR1 SGHDT, CDR2 YYEEEE. The CDR3 DNA reads as TGTGCCAGCAGTCGAACGGACAGGGTCTATAGCTACACCTTC. Protein sequence: CASSRTDRVYSYTF.